This TCR beta chain is from a study of blood T cell repertoires in COVID-19. The trim removed 3 bases at V and 0 bases at J, leaving 12 bases unmatched. Germline CDR1 reads SGHTA; CDR2 reads FQGNSA. There are 19 residues in the CDR3. This table comes from immunoSEQ multiplex PCR, and its TCRdb copy is limited to in-frame clones, with some not included. The repertoire holds 270,000 or so clones, with 82% as singletons. This clonotype was sampled from a woman aged 18-29 years with acute or convalescent COVID-19. This chain connects TRBV7-2 to TRBJ2-2; 8 nucleotides align to TRBD1. Material for sequencing was peripheral blood. The CDR3 spells CASSFSSGTGAPNTGELFF. DNA of the CDR3: TGTGCCAGCAGCTTTTCCTCCGGGACAGGCGCCCCGAACACCGGGGAGCTGTTTTTT.